The T cell receptor beta chain described here comes from a study of blood T cell repertoires in COVID-19. Whole-study context: Collection of acute and convalescent COVID-19 samples took place in the United States, Italy and Spain. From T cells, B-cell-depleted T cells, or PBMCs came the material, which was cDNA or gDNA.

Germline assignment: CDR1 SEHNR and CDR2 FQNEAQ (reference sequence). The CDR3 extends over 15 amino acids. V lost 3 bases to trimming and J lost 5 bases; unmatched junction nucleotides: 7. Measured with immunoSEQ multiplex PCR; TCRdb has only the in-frame clones, and not every one. The sample lists 80,000 to 100,000 clones, around 82% occurring once. This clone was seen just once. The receptor comes from a man in his 70s with active or convalescent COVID-19. Sequences were obtained from peripheral blood. The chain couples TRBV7-9 to TRBJ1-1; 9 nucleotides line up with TRBD1. CDR3: CASSFHDRGATEAFF. CDR3 DNA: TGTGCCAGCAGCTTCCACGACAGGGGGGCAACTGAAGCTTTCTTT.